This T cell receptor beta chain originates from a study of T cells expressing NK-cell markers (dated by TCRdb to the early 2020s). A note on the overall study: Three sorted T-cell subsets (CD3+CD56+NKG2C+, CD3+CD56+NKG2C- and CD3+CD56-NKG2C+) from under 10 donors had their TCR beta-chain repertoires profiled. Among the eight sequenced donors, seven were HCMV-seropositive and one was HCMV-seronegative. The eight sequenced donors were randomly selected healthy volunteers, three men and five women. The libraries were sequenced on Illumina HiSeq 2000/2500, MiSeq or NextSeq, producing 2 x 150 bp reads. The research as a whole found: Those dominant clonotypes were again the most abundant among CD3+CD56-NKG2C+ cells in a handful of donors, at about 28.3-65%. In 5 to 7 donors, the dominant CD3+CD56+NKG2C+ clonotypes ranked among the top 10 CD8+ clonotypes, making up about 1.0-8% of CD8+ T cells. It remained unclear whether the expanded NKG2C-expressing T cell clones were specific for HCMV antigens.

To determine HCMV serostatus, a commercial ELISA kit was used to detect HCMV-specific IgG in serum. Peripheral blood mononuclear cells were isolated from blood by Ficoll density gradient centrifugation. From the cysteine through the phenylalanine, the CDR3 covers 16 amino acids. No nucleotide data were recorded. CDR1 and CDR2 are read off the germline V gene (reference sequence) as DFQATT and SNEGSKA. Sequencing took place on an Illumina HiSeq 2000. The TCR beta cDNA libraries were made using 5'RACE template switching, a step that added both a universal primer site and unique molecular identifiers. Synthesis of cDNA was primed from the TCR beta constant segment and was followed by two consecutive PCR amplification steps. The original methods were these. MIGEC was used to demultiplex reads and group the reads by UMI, and MiTCR was used to assemble and quantify clonotypes. Only TCR cDNA sequences supported by at least two reads were kept to exclude erroneous sequences. The tcR package was used for downstream repertoire analysis, and clonotypes were matched between fractions using CDR3 nucleotide sequence together with V segment. VDJmatch was used to annotate antigen specificity against VDJdb, with one amino acid substitution in CDR3 permitted. Reprocessed by TCRdb, the reads give a single entry per CDR3 protein sequence, without DNA. The V and J calls were not made by the authors but by TCRdb's processing. The sample's table lists a count of 150,000 or so distinct CDR3 sequences. In total, the top ten clones hold approximately 35% of the sample.

As for this clonotype: What this receptor recognizes is not known.

The rearranged chain carries TRBV20-1 and TRBJ2-7; TCRdb's D gene call, TRBD2, goes unchecked for lack of DNA. The sequenced sample was blood T cells: a sorted CD56 or NKG2C T cell subset, CD4+ or CD8+ T cells, or bulk PBMC T cells (not recorded which). The TCR sequence derives from a woman aged 45-60 years in good health. Donor details come from another sample of the same person, matched by shared clones. The CDR3 region has the sequence CSARGIRAGDSGEQYF.